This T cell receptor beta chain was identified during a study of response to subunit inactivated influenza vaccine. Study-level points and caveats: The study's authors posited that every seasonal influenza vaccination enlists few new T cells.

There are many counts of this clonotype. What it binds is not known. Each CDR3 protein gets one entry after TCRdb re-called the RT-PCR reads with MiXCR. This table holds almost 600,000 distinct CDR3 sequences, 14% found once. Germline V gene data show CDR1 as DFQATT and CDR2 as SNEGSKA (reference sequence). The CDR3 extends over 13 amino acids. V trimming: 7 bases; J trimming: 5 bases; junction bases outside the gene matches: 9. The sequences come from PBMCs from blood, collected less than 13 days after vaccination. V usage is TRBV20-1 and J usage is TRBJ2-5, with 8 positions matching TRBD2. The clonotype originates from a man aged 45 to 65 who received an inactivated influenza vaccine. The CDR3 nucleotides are TGCAGTGAAAGGACTAGCTCCCGGGAGACCCAGTACTTC. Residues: CSERTSSRETQYF.